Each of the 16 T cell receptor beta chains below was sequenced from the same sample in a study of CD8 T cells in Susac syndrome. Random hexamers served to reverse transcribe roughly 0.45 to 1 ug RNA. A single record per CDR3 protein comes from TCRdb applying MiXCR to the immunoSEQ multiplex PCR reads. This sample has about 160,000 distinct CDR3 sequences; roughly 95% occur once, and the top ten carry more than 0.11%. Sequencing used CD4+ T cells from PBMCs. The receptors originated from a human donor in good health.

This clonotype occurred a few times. CDR3 in amino acids: CASSPGQYTEAFF. The CDR3 DNA follows: TGTGCCAGCTCACCTGGACAGTACACTGAAGCTTTCTTT. The rearrangement uses TRBV18 and TRBJ1-1; possible D gene TRBD1, 6 bases. The CDR3 is made up of 13 amino acids. CDR1 is KGHSH, CDR2 LQKENI, per germline. The V end lost 3 bases, the J end lost 3 bases, and 8 bases lay between the germline ends.

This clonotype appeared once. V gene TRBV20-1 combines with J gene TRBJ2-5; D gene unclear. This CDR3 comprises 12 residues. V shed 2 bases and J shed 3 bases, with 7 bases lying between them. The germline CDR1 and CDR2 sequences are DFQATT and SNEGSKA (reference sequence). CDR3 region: CSARSPEETQYF. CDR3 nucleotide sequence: TGCAGTGCTAGATCACCTGAAGAGACCCAGTACTTC.

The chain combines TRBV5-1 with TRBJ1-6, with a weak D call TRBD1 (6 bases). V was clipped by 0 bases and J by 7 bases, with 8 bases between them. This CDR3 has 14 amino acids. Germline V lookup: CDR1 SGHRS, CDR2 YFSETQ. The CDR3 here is CASSLGGGNSPLHF. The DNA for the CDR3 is TGCGCCAGCAGCTTGGGCGGGGGCAATTCACCCCTCCACTTT.

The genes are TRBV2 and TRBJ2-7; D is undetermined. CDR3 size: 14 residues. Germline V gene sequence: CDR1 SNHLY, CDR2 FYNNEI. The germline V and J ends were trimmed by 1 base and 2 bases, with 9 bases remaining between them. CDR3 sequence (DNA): TGTGCCAGCAGTGAAGGTTCCGAGGCCTACGAGCAGTACTTC. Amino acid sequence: CASSEGSEAYEQYF.

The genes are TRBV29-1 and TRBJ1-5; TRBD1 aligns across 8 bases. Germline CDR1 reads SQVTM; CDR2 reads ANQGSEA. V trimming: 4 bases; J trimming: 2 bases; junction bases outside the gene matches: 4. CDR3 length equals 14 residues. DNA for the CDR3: TGCAGCGTTGGTTGGGGACAGGGCAATCAGCCCCAGCATTTT. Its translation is CSVGWGQGNQPQHF.

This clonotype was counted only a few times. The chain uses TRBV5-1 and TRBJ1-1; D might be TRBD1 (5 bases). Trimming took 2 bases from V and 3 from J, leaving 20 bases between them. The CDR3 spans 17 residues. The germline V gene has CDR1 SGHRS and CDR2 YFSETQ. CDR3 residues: CASSLRSSAGRDTEAFF. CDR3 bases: TGCGCCAGCAGCTTAAGGTCCTCCGCGGGGCGGGACACTGAAGCTTTCTTT.

This CDR3 reads CASSLGPSTHF. In DNA form, the CDR3 reads TGTGCCAGCAGCTTGGGTCCGTCAACCCACTTT. The rearrangement joins TRBV5-6 to TRBJ1-6; no clear D gene. The V gene lost 0 bases and the J gene lost 18 bases, with 10 bases spanning the gap. Germline V gene lookup returns CDR1 SGHDT and CDR2 YYEEEE. CDR3 size: 11 residues.

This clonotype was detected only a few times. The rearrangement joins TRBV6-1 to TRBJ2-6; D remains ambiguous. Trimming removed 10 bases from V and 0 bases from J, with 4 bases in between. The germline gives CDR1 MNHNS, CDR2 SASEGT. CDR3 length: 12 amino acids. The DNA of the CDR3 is TGTGCCACCAACTCTGGGGCCAACGTCCTGACTTTC. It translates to CATNSGANVLTF.

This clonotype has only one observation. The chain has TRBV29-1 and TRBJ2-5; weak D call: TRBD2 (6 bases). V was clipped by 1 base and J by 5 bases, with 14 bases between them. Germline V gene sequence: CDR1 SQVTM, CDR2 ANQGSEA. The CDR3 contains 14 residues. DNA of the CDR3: TGCAGCGTTGAAGGGCGGGGAAACTCCGAGACCCAGTACTTC. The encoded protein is CSVEGRGNSETQYF. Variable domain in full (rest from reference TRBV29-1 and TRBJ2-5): SAVISQKPSRDICQRGTSLTIQCQVDSQVTMMFWYRQQPGQSLTLIATANQGSEATYESGFVIDKFPISRPNLTFSTLTVSNMSPEDSSIYLCSVEGRGNSETQYFGPGTRLLVL.

CDR3 protein: CSATPGQGTSYEQYF. In DNA, the CDR3 is TGCAGTGCCACCCCGGGACAGGGTACCTCCTACGAGCAGTACTTC. V is TRBV20-1 and J is TRBJ2-7; 9 positions match TRBD1. Per the germline V gene, CDR1 is DFQATT and CDR2 is SNEGSKA (reference sequence). The V segment lost 6 bases and the J segment 0 bases; nucleotides outside the gene matches: 9. This CDR3 has 15 residues.

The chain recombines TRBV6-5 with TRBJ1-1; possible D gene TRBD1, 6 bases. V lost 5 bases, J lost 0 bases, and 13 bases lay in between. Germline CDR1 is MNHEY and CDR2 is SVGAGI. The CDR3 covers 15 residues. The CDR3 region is CASSLTGRLNTEAFF. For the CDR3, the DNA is TGTGCCAGCAGTCTGACAGGACGGCTGAACACTGAAGCTTTCTTT.

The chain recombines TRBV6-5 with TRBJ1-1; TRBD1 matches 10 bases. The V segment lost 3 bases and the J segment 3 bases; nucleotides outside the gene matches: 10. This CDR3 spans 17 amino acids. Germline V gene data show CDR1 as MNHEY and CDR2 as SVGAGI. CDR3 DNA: TGTGCCAGCAGTTATCGCCCACCCGGGACAGGGGACACTGAAGCTTTCTTT. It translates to CASSYRPPGTGDTEAFF.

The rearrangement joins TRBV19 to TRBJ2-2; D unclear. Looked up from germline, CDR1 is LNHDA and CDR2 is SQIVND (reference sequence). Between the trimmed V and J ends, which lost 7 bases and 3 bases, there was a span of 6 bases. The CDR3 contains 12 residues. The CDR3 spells CASNLDTGELFF. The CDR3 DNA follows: TGTGCCAGTAACCTGGACACCGGGGAGCTGTTTTTT.

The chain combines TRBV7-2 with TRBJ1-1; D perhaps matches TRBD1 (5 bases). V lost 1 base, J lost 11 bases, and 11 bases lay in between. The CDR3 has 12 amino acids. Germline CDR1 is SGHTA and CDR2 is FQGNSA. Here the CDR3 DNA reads TGTGCCAGCAGCTTAGACGGGGCCGGGGCTTTCTTT. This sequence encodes CASSLDGAGAFF.

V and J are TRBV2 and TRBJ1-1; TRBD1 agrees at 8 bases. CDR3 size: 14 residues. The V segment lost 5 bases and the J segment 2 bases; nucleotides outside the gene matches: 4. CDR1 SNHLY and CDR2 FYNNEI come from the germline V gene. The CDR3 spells CASSFAGGNTEAFF. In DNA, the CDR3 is TGTGCCAGCAGTTTTGCAGGGGGCAACACTGAAGCTTTCTTT. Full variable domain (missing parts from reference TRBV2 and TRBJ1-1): EPEVTQTPSHQVTQMGQEVILRCVPISNHLYFYWYRQILGQKVEFLVSFYNNEISEKSEIFDDQFSVERPDGSNFTLKIRSTKLEDSAMYFCASSFAGGNTEAFFGQGTRLTVV.

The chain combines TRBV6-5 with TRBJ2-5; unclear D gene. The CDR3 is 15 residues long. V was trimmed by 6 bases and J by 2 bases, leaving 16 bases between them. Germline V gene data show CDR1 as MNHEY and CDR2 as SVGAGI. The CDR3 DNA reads TGTGCCAGCAGGCGATATTTTTCTGCTCAAGAGACCCAGTACTTC. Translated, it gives CASRRYFSAQETQYF.